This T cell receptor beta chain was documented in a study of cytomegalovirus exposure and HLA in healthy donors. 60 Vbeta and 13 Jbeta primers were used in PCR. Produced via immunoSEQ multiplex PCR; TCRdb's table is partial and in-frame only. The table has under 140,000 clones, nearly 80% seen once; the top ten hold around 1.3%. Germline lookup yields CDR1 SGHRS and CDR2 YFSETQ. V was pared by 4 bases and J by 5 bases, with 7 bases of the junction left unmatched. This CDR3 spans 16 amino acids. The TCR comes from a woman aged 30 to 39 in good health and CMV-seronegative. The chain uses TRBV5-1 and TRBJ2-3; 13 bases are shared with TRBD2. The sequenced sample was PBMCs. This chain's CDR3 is CASSTWTSGSLDTQYF. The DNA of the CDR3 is TGCGCCAGCAGCACCTGGACTAGCGGGAGTCTAGATACGCAGTATTTT.